This is a list of T cell receptor beta chains from one sample in a study of T-cell reconstitution after alpha-beta-depleted transplantation in children. TCRdb called the PCR reads again in MiXCR, with one record for every CDR3 protein. The sample yields nearly 550,000 distinct CDR3 sequences, 18% seen once. The sequencing here drew on PBMCs from the stem cell graft donor, taken from the stem cell graft. The receptors come from a human donor who donated a stem cell graft to a child with acute lymphoblastic leukemia. The CDR3 runs from the conserved cysteine through the conserved F or W. The order of the fields is D gene, clone size, J gene, V gene, CDR3 length, CDR3 DNA, CDR3 protein. A D gene is named only where the DNA matches it firmly. Rows may omit the clone size; those that give it use once, few, many or a size class.

TRBD2	few	TRBJ2-1	TRBV4-1	14	TGCGCCAGCATGAGACTAGCGGCTGACAATGAGCAGTTCTTC	CASMRLAADNEQFF
TRBD1	few	TRBJ2-7	TRBV7-9	17	TGTGCCAGCAGCCTAGGACAGGGGAGTTTAAACAACTACGAGCAGTACTTC	CASSLGQGSLNNYEQYF
TRBD2	NA	TRBJ2-7	TRBV19	14	TGTGCCAGTAGTTCCGGGACTAGCGAATACGAGCAGTACTTC	CASSSGTSEYEQYF
NA	few	TRBJ2-1	TRBV9	17	TGTGCCAGCAGCGTAAGTCGGGGACTCCGATACGATAATGAGCAGTTCTTC	CASSVSRGLRYDNEQFF
TRBD1	many	TRBJ1-2	TRBV12-3/TRBV12-4	14	TGTGCCAGCAGTTTAGCCGGGACAGACTATGGCTACACCTTC	CASSLAGTDYGYTF
TRBD2	NA	TRBJ2-1	TRBV20-1	14	TGCAGTGCTAGGTCGGGACTAGGCGTCGATGAGCAGTTCTTC	CSARSGLGVDEQFF
TRBD2	many	TRBJ2-1	TRBV10-3	13	TGTGCCATCAGTGAGGTTTCCGGGACTAGCGGGGTCTTC	CAISEVSGTSGVF
NA	NA	TRBJ2-7	TRBV5-1	14	TGCGCCAGCAGCCCGGTTATGGGGCGCTACGAGCAGTACTTC	CASSPVMGRYEQYF
NA	NA	TRBJ1-2	TRBV27	14	TGTGCCAGCAGTTTGAGACAGAATAACTATGGCTACACCTTC	CASSLRQNNYGYTF
NA	NA	TRBJ1-4	TRBV12-3/TRBV12-4	12	TGTGCCAGCAGCCCAGGGAACCATAAACTGTTTTTT	CASSPGNHKLFF
NA	NA	TRBJ2-1	TRBV15	19	TGTGCCACCAGCAGAGATCGGGCAGGACGGTGGGGCTCCTACAATGAGCAGTTCTTC	CATSRDRAGRWGSYNEQFF
NA	NA	TRBJ1-5	TRBV27	14	TGTGCCAGCAGTTTTGGACAAACCAATCAGCCCCAGCATTTT	CASSFGQTNQPQHF
TRBD2	few	TRBJ2-3	TRBV4-1	18	TGCGCCAGCAGCCTAACTTCCGTAGCGGGAGGGCCGCCAGATACGCAGTATTTT	CASSLTSVAGGPPDTQYF
NA	NA	TRBJ2-3	TRBV5-1	14	TGCGCCAGCAGCTTGGACGGGGGATCAGATACGCAGTATTTT	CASSLDGGSDTQYF
NA	NA	TRBJ2-7	TRBV5-5	16	TGTGCCAGCAGCTTGGGACCTAACGGGAGTCTATACGAGCAGTACTTC	CASSLGPNGSLYEQYF
TRBD2	NA	TRBJ2-7	TRBV20-1	15	TGCAGTGCTAGAGAACTAGCGGCGAGCTCCTACGAGCAGTACTTC	CSARELAASSYEQYF
TRBD1	few	TRBJ1-2	TRBV5-1	15	TGCGCCAGCAGCAGATCGGGACAGGGGGCTGGTGGCTACACCTTC	CASSRSGQGAGGYTF
TRBD1	NA	TRBJ2-7	TRBV5-1	15	TGCGCCAGCAGCTTCACGCCGGGACAGGGTTACGAGCAGTACTTC	CASSFTPGQGYEQYF
NA	NA	TRBJ2-3	TRBV24-1	14	TGTGCCACCAGTGACGGGACGCCCACAGATACGCAGTATTTT	CATSDGTPTDTQYF
NA	NA	TRBJ1-3	TRBV12-5	17	TGTGCTAGTGGTTTGGCCTTTTCGGACAGCTCTGGAAACACCATATATTTT	CASGLAFSDSSGNTIYF
NA	NA	TRBJ1-2	TRBV5-4	13	TGTGCCAGCAGCTTGGAGGCAGCCTATGGCTACACCTTC	CASSLEAAYGYTF
NA	NA	TRBJ2-7	TRBV6-1	8	TGTGCCAGCGGTCTGGGGTACTTC	CASGLGYF
NA	many	TRBJ1-5	TRBV6-5	15	TGTGCCAGCAGTTACTCGACAGTACGCAATCAGCCCCAGCATTTT	CASSYSTVRNQPQHF
NA	NA	TRBJ1-4	TRBV20-1	14	TGCAGTGCTAGAGGGGAAGGGGGTAATGAAAAACTGTTTTTT	CSARGEGGNEKLFF
TRBD2	few	TRBJ2-3	TRBV2	15	TGTGCCAGCGGAAATCACCGCGGGAGCGCAGATACGCAGTATTTT	CASGNHRGSADTQYF
NA	few	TRBJ2-2	TRBV6-5	14	TGTGCCAGCAGTTACAGGGCTAGCACCGGGGAGCTGTTTTTT	CASSYRASTGELFF
NA	NA	TRBJ1-2	TRBV9	16	TGTGCCAGCAGCCCCCACACAGGGTCGCCCCCTCATGGCTACACCTTC	CASSPHTGSPPHGYTF
NA	NA	TRBJ2-2	TRBV19	15	TGTGCCAGTGTCTTACCAGGGGGAGGAACCGGGGAGCTGTTTTTT	CASVLPGGGTGELFF
NA	few	TRBJ1-2	TRBV6-1	15	TGTGCCAGCAGGCGATCGAGGGCAGAGGAATCCGGCTACACCTTC	CASRRSRAEESGYTF
NA	NA	TRBJ2-4	TRBV12-3/TRBV12-4	15	TGTGCCAGCAGTACCACAGGGAATGTTAGGCACATTCAGTACTTC	CASSTTGNVRHIQYF
NA	few	TRBJ1-4	TRBV7-2	17	TGTGCCAGCAGCTTAGGCTACGTTACGACTGCTAATGAAAAACTGTTTTTT	CASSLGYVTTANEKLFF
NA	few	TRBJ2-5	TRBV6-6	15	TGTGCCAGCAGAAACAGGGAATTACCACAAGAGACCCAGTACTTC	CASRNRELPQETQYF
TRBD1	NA	TRBJ1-1	TRBV6-2/TRBV6-3	20	TGTGCCAGCCGACCTGGACAGGGGCGAAGACGTGTCAGAATGAACACTGAAGCTTTCTTT	CASRPGQGRRRVRMNTEAFF
NA	few	TRBJ2-3	TRBV18	14	TGTGCCAGCTCACGCGACGGCACCGGGGGTACGCAGTATTTT	CASSRDGTGGTQYF
NA	NA	TRBJ1-2	TRBV2	13	TGTGCCAGCAGCGGGGTCCCCCGAGGGGGCTACACCTTC	CASSGVPRGGYTF
NA	few	TRBJ2-1	TRBV29-1	12	TGCAGCGTTGAAGGAACCGGGAGAGAGCAGTTCTTC	CSVEGTGREQFF
NA	NA	TRBJ2-7	TRBV4-1	14	TGCGCCAGCAGCCAAGTTTGGGCACAAACCGAGCAGTACTTC	CASSQVWAQTEQYF
NA	NA	TRBJ1-4	TRBV6-5	13	TGTGCCAGCAGTTACTCCAGGGTGGAAAAACTGTTTTTT	CASSYSRVEKLFF
NA	many	TRBJ2-7	TRBV29-1	14	TGCAGCGTAACTCTGGGGGCGTTCAGGGTCGAGCAGTACTTC	CSVTLGAFRVEQYF
TRBD1	NA	TRBJ2-6	TRBV27	19	TGTGCCAGCAGTTCGGAAGGGGTCAAACAGGGGACCGGGGCCAACGTCCTGACTTTC	CASSSEGVKQGTGANVLTF
TRBD1	few	TRBJ2-7	TRBV20-1	13	TGCAGTGCTAGAGACGGACAGGCCTACGAGCAGTACTTC	CSARDGQAYEQYF
TRBD2	NA	TRBJ2-2	TRBV9	15	TGTGCCAGCAGCGGCCTAGCGGGAGTCACCGGGGAGCTGTTTTTT	CASSGLAGVTGELFF
TRBD2	few	TRBJ2-3	TRBV29-1	14	TGCAGCGTTCGCCGGGAGGGCCGCACAGATACGCAGTATTTT	CSVRREGRTDTQYF
TRBD1	few	TRBJ1-2	TRBV5-1	12	TGCGCCAGCAGCTCCGACAGGGAGGGCTACACCTTC	CASSSDREGYTF
NA	many	TRBJ2-1	TRBV6-5	16	TGTGCCAGCAGTTCCTGGCAAAGGGAGCCCCACAATGAGCAGTTCTTC	CASSSWQREPHNEQFF
TRBD2	NA	TRBJ2-3	TRBV4-1	20	TGCGCCAGCAGCCAAGATATCTTAGAACTAGCGGGTAGAGGCACAGATACGCAGTATTTT	CASSQDILELAGRGTDTQYF
TRBD1	few	TRBJ1-1	TRBV4-1	13	TGCGCCAGCACCGGGACAGGTGGGGACGAAGCTTTCTTT	CASTGTGGDEAFF
NA	few	TRBJ1-5	TRBV15	15	TGTGCCACCAGCCAAGAGGGACAATCTTATCAGCCCCAGCATTTT	CATSQEGQSYQPQHF
NA	NA	TRBJ1-4	TRBV30	13	TGTGCCTGGAGTGAGGGGAACGGTGAAGAACTGTTTTTT	CAWSEGNGEELFF
TRBD2	NA	TRBJ2-5	TRBV5-4	20	TGTGCCAGCAGCTTTAGTCTACCAAAATACCGACTAGCTGCACAAGAGACCCAGTACTTC	CASSFSLPKYRLAAQETQYF
NA	NA	TRBJ2-7	TRBV28	12	TGTGCCAGCAAAACGGGGAGTGACGAGCAGTACTTC	CASKTGSDEQYF
NA	many	TRBJ2-5	TRBV6-6	9	TGTGCCAGCGGTGAGACCCAGTACTTC	CASGETQYF
TRBD2	NA	TRBJ2-7	TRBV5-1	18	TGCGCCAGCAGCTTGAAGTCCCTAGCGGGAGTGGGTTCCTACGAGCAGTACTTC	CASSLKSLAGVGSYEQYF